This TCR beta chain stems from a study of blood T cell repertoires in COVID-19. Study-level information: The study drew acute and convalescent COVID-19 samples from the United States, Italy and Spain. PBMCs, B-cell-depleted T cells, or T cells were the source of the cDNA or gDNA that made up the material.

In the authors' workflow: Reference gene primers were amplified, and this amplification served to estimate nucleated cell counts. Clones were sequenced by immunoSEQ multiplex PCR, and TCRdb holds only the in-frame ones, with some missing. Clone size and the V and J calls come from that table; the DNA yielded D and trimming. The sample has about 180,000 clones, approximately 90% seen once. Germline V gives CDR1 MNHEY, CDR2 SMNVEV (reference sequence). The CDR3 has 14 residues. The ends lost 5 bases at V and 6 bases at J; junction bases unmatched: 9. This receptor was identified in a woman between 25 and 40 years old with active or convalescent COVID-19. This chain joins TRBV27 and TRBJ1-2; 7 positions agree with TRBD1. Material for sequencing was peripheral blood. CDR3 sequence reads: CASSKMTGLDGYTF. CDR3 coding DNA: TGTGCCAGCAGTAAGATGACAGGGCTTGATGGCTACACCTTC.